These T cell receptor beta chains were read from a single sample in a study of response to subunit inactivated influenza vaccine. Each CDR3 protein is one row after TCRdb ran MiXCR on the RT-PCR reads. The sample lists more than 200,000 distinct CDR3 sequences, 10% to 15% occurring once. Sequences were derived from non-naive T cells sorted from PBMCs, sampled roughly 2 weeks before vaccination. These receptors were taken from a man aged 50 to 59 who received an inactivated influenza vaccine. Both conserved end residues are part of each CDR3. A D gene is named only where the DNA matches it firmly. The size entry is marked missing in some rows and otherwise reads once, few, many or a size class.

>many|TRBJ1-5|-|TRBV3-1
CASSRTTGPQHF
TGTGCCAGCAGCCGGACCACAGGGCCCCAGCATTTT
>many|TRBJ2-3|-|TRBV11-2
CASSLDQGHTDTQYF
TGTGCCAGCAGCTTAGATCAGGGACACACAGATACGCAGTATTTT
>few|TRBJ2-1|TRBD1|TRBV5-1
CASSWDRVSYNEQFF
TGCGCCAGCAGCTGGGACAGGGTGTCCTACAATGAGCAGTTCTTC
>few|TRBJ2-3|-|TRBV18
CASSPGSTTDTQYF
TGTGCCAGCTCACCAGGCTCGACCACAGATACGCAGTATTTT
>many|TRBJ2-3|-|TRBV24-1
CATSDPQVLDTQYF
TGTGCCACCAGTGATCCCCAGGTCTTGGATACGCAGTATTTT
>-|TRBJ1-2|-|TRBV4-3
CASSQGTWGDGYTF
TGCGCCAGCAGCCAAGGGACTTGGGGGGATGGCTACACCTTC
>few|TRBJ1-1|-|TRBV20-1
CSARRPRDRNTEAFF
TGCAGTGCTAGAAGGCCCCGAGATCGGAACACTGAAGCTTTCTTT
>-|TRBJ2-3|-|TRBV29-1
CSATLGYHTDTQYF
TGCAGCGCCACATTAGGATACCACACAGATACGCAGTATTTT
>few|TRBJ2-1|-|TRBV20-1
CSARDGGINNEQFF
TGCAGTGCTAGAGATGGGGGGATCAACAATGAGCAGTTCTTC
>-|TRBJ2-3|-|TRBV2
CASKKRGGTTSTDTQYF
TGTGCCAGTAAGAAACGCGGCGGGACGACTAGCACAGATACGCAGTATTTT
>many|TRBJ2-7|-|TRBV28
CASSLVHSYEQYF
TGTGCCAGCAGTTTGGTACACTCCTACGAGCAGTACTTC
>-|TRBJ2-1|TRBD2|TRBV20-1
CSASDPGLAGDNEQFF
TGCAGTGCTAGTGATCCGGGACTAGCGGGGGACAATGAGCAGTTCTTC
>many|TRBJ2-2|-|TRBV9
CASSVEGMGTGELFF
TGTGCCAGCAGCGTAGAAGGGATGGGCACCGGGGAGCTGTTTTTT
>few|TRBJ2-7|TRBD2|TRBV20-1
CSARTSSYEQYF
TGCAGTGCTAGGACTAGCAGCTACGAGCAGTACTTC
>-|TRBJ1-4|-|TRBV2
CASARANEKLFF
TGTGCCAGCGCGCGAGCTAATGAAAAACTGTTTTTT
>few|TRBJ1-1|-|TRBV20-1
CSSKRRGMAAEAFF
TGCAGTTCGAAAAGAAGGGGAATGGCCGCTGAAGCTTTCTTT
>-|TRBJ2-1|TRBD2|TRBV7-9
CASSFGTSEYNEQFF
TGTGCCAGCAGCTTCGGGACTAGCGAATACAATGAGCAGTTCTTC
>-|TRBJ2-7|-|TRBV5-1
CASSLVAQAYEQYF
TGCGCCAGCAGCTTGGTTGCCCAGGCCTACGAGCAGTACTTC
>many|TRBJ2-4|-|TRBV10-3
CAISESVGGQKNIQYF
TGTGCCATCAGTGAGTCGGTCGGGGGACAGAAAAACATTCAGTACTTC
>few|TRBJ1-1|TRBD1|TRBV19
CASRRDRINTEAFF
TGTGCCAGTAGGAGGGACAGAATTAACACTGAAGCTTTCTTT
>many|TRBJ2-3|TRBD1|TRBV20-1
CSARTGTGVGTQYF
TGCAGTGCTAGAACCGGGACAGGGGTGGGTACGCAGTATTTT
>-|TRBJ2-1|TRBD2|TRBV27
CAQWRERDEQFF
TGTGCTCAGTGGCGGGAGCGCGATGAGCAGTTCTTC
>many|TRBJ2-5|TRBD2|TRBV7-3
CASSSSLAGHQETQYF
TGTGCCAGCAGCTCCTCCTTAGCGGGCCACCAAGAGACCCAGTACTTC
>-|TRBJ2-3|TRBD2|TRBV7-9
CASSFQAGPDTQYF
TGTGCCAGCAGCTTCCAAGCGGGGCCAGATACGCAGTATTTT
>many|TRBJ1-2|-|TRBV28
CASSPGIGSLYGYTF
TGTGCCAGCAGCCCAGGGATCGGGTCCCTCTATGGCTACACCTTC
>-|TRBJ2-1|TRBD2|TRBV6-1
CASTRAGGLNEQFF
TGTGCCAGCACCCGAGCGGGGGGGCTGAATGAGCAGTTCTTC
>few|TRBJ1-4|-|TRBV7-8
CASSFQFREKLFF
TGTGCCAGCAGCTTTCAGTTCCGGGAAAAACTGTTTTTT
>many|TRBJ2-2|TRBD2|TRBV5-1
CASSVTSGSSGELFF
TGCGCCAGCAGCGTGACTAGCGGGAGCTCCGGGGAGCTGTTTTTT
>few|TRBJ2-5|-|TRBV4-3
CASSQDLLGTQYF
TGCGCCAGCAGCCAAGATCTCCTGGGGACCCAGTACTTC
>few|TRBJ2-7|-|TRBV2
CASNRGGAYEQYF
TGTGCCAGCAACCGCGGCGGGGCCTACGAGCAGTACTTC
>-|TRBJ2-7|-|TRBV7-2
CASSLSGWPYEQYF
TGTGCCAGCAGCTTATCAGGCTGGCCCTACGAGCAGTACTTC
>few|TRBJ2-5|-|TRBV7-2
CASSHGGKTQYF
TGTGCCAGCAGCCACGGCGGGAAGACCCAGTACTTC
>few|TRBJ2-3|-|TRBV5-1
CASSYKGSSTDTQYF
TGCGCCAGCAGCTACAAGGGTAGCAGCACAGATACGCAGTATTTT
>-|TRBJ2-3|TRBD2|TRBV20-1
CSAPGLAGDAGDTQYF
TGCAGTGCTCCGGGACTAGCGGGAGACGCCGGAGATACGCAGTATTTT
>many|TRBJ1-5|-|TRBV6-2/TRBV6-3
CASSYSFGQRRNQPQHF
TGTGCCAGCAGTTACTCGTTTGGACAGCGACGAAATCAGCCCCAGCATTTT
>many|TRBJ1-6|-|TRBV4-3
CASSQGGQYNSPLHF
TGCGCCAGCAGCCAAGGAGGACAGTATAATTCACCCCTCCACTTT
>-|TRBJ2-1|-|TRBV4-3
CASSHLTGREQFF
TGCGCCAGCAGCCATCTAACAGGGCGCGAGCAGTTCTTC
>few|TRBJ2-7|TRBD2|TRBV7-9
CASSLVPTSGHYEQYF
TGTGCCAGCAGCTTAGTGCCAACTAGCGGCCACTACGAGCAGTACTTC
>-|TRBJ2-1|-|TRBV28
CASSFFSGSLGNEQFF
TGTGCCAGCAGTTTCTTTAGCGGCTCATTGGGGAATGAGCAGTTCTTC
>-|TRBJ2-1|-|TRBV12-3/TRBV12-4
CASSFRADEQFF
TGTGCCAGCAGTTTCCGGGCCGATGAGCAGTTCTTC
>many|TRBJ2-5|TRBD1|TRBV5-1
CASSLQGGETQYF
TGCGCCAGCAGCTTACAGGGGGGAGAGACCCAGTACTTC
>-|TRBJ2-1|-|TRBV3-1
CASSQNTLGYNEQFF
TGTGCCAGCAGCCAAAACACCCTCGGCTACAATGAGCAGTTCTTC
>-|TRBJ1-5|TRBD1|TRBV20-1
CSARTGGNNQPQHF
TGCAGTGCTAGGACAGGGGGAAACAATCAGCCCCAGCATTTT
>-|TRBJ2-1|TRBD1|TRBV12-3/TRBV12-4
CASRQGAVGEQFF
TGTGCCAGCAGGCAGGGGGCGGTTGGTGAGCAGTTCTTC
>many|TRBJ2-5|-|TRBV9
CASSTQGGQETQYF
TGTGCCAGCAGCACCCAGGGGGGTCAAGAGACCCAGTACTTC